What follows describes a single T cell receptor beta chain. The antigen remains unidentified. Some clones are missing from TCRdb's copy, which holds only in-frame ones; the method was immunoSEQ multiplex PCR. This table has roughly 550,000 clones, 95% to 96% appearing once. This CDR3 is 15 amino acids long. The germline V and J ends were trimmed by 1 base and 3 bases, with 10 bases remaining between them. Germline assignment: CDR1 SGHTA and CDR2 FQGNSA. This specimen comes from a study of shared clonotypes between healthy human individuals. Broader study findings: Memory subsets generally showed smaller estimated richness than naive subsets did.

Terminally differentiated effector memory CD45RA+ cells were excluded by CCR7 positive selection of CD45RO-negative cells. The rearrangement links TRBV7-2 to TRBJ1-3, with D hard to call. The sample was naive CD8+ T cells sorted from blood. The receptor was derived from a woman under 40 in good health. The CDR3 reads CASSLDATHGNTIYF. CDR3 DNA sequence: TGTGCCAGCAGCTTAGACGCGACACATGGAAACACCATATATTTT.